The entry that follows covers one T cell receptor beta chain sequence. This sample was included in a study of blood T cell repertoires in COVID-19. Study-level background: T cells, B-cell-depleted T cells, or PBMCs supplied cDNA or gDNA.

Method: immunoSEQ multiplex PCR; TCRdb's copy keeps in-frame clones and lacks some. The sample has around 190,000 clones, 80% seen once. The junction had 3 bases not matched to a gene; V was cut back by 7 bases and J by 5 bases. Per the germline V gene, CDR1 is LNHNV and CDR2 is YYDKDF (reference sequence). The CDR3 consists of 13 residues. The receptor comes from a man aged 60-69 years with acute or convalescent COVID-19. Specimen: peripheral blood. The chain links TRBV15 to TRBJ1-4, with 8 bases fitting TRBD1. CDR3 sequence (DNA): TGTGCCACCAAGCGACAGGGGAATGAAAAACTGTTTTTT. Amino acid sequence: CATKRQGNEKLFF.